This T cell receptor beta chain comes out of a study of T-cell memory formation after mild COVID-19. 5'RACE with constant-segment primers yielded barcoded, UMI-tagged TCR alpha and TCR beta cDNA libraries. TCRdb recomputed calls from the 5' RACE reads with MiXCR, one row per CDR3 protein. The table includes hundreds of thousands of distinct CDR3 sequences, roughly 15% detected once. The CDR3 has 13 amino acids. V was shortened by 4 bases and J by 4 bases, with 11 bases between the two germline ends. Germline CDR1 is SQVTM and CDR2 is ANQGSEA. As for this clonotype: The antigen is undetermined.

Notes on the study in general: Contracting clones from day 15 to 85 had balanced CD4/CD8; later expanders favoured CD4+. In pre-infection memory, a portion of responding clones appeared, which suggested that cross-reactive memory joined. SARS-CoV-2 specificity of second-wave clones peaking day 37 was unconfirmed.

This chain uses TRBV29-1 with TRBJ1-5; D not resolved. The TCR comes from a man aged 18 to 30 who had mild COVID-19 (a few samples of this study predate the infection). Cell type and time point are not known. Sequencing was done on a sample of PBMCs or a T cell subset sorted from them (not recorded which). The CDR3 coding sequence is TGCAGCGTTGTGGCAGACATTAATCAGCCCCAGCATTTT. Its translation: CSVVADINQPQHF.